The 21 T cell receptor beta chains below come from one sample, sequenced in a study of control samples from healthy donors and cancer patients. Method: immunoSEQ multiplex PCR; TCRdb's copy keeps in-frame clones and lacks some. The sample yields about 160,000 clones, roughly 90% seen once. The sequencing sample was made of blood. The receptors were gathered from a young man in good health.

The rearrangement uses TRBV6-5 and TRBJ2-6; D remains unclear. There are 14 residues in the CDR3. V was shortened by 2 bases and J by 0 bases, with 2 bases between the two germline ends. CDR1 and CDR2 (germline): MNHEY, SVGAGI. The CDR3 here is CASSYNSGANVLTF. The CDR3 region has the DNA TGTGCCAGCAGTTACAACTCTGGGGCCAACGTCCTGACTTTC.

V is TRBV7-9 and J is TRBJ1-2; perhaps TRBD1 as D (6 bases). Germline values: CDR1 SEHNR, CDR2 FQNEAQ (reference sequence). Trimming pared 1 base from V and 6 bases from J, leaving 21 bases between. CDR3 length equals 17 residues. The CDR3 nucleotides read TGTGCCAGCAGCTTAGTGGTCTTTCTAAGGGGGGTTGATGGCTACACCTTC. Encoded protein: CASSLVVFLRGVDGYTF.

The chain links TRBV10-3 to TRBJ1-5; TRBD1 agrees at 8 bases. The CDR3 spans 19 residues. The V segment lost 2 bases and the J segment 0 bases; nucleotides outside the gene matches: 12. Germline V lookup: CDR1 ENHRY, CDR2 SYGVKD. The CDR3, as DNA: TGTGCCATCAGTGAGAGTGTGGTGGCAGGGGGCGGTAGCAATCAGCCCCAGCATTTT. It is translated as CAISESVVAGGGSNQPQHF.

This clone was recorded a few times. The rearrangement uses TRBV30 and TRBJ1-5; D unresolved. This CDR3 comprises 15 residues. V was clipped by 1 base and J by 2 bases, with 12 bases between them. The germline V gene encodes CDR1 GTSNPN and CDR2 SVGIG (reference sequence). CDR3 DNA sequence: TGTGCCTGGAGTGACGGCTCTGGAGGCAATCAGCCCCAGCATTTT. Protein sequence: CAWSDGSGGNQPQHF.

This clone was detected only a few times. The rearrangement links TRBV7-9 to TRBJ1-6; 8 bases are shared with TRBD1. Germline V gene lookup returns CDR1 SEHNR and CDR2 FQNEAQ (reference sequence). J was trimmed by 3 bases and V by 6 bases; bases with no gene match: 4. The CDR3 totals 15 residues. The CDR3 is CASSYGQGYNSPLHF. The CDR3 bases are TGTGCCAGCAGTTATGGACAGGGCTATAATTCACCCCTCCACTTT.

This clone has only one observation. V and J are TRBV12-3 or TRBV12-4 and TRBJ1-1, with D uncertain. The germline V and J ends were trimmed by 10 bases and 1 base, with 13 bases remaining between them. The CDR3 is 13 amino acids. The CDR3 DNA sequence: TGTGCCACCCAAAGAAACGCGAACACTGAAGCTTTCTTT. Protein product: CATQRNANTEAFF.

CDR3 sequence reads: CASSSPSGGSNTEAFF. CDR3 DNA: TGTGCCAGCAGTTCCCCTTCGGGGGGGTCAAACACTGAAGCTTTCTTT. This chain uses TRBV27 with TRBJ1-1, with D perhaps TRBD1 (5 bases). Germline V gives CDR1 MNHEY, CDR2 SMNVEV (reference sequence). The CDR3 extends over 16 amino acids. Trimming stripped 4 bases from V and 2 bases from J, with 17 bases between.

The V and J genes are TRBV6-6 and TRBJ2-5; weak D call: TRBD1 (5 bases). Looked up from germline, CDR1 is MNHNY and CDR2 is SVGAGI (reference sequence). This CDR3 spans 14 amino acids. Between the trimmed V and J ends, which lost 6 bases and 1 base, there was a span of 12 bases. The CDR3 loop reads CASRPGHPQETQYF. The CDR3 DNA follows: TGTGCCAGCAGACCTGGACATCCCCAAGAGACCCAGTACTTC.

The chain has TRBV7-3 and TRBJ2-2; D is possibly TRBD1 (6 bases). This CDR3 is 15 amino acids long. V dropped 1 base and J dropped 6 bases, with 12 bases sitting between them. The germline gives CDR1 SGHTA, CDR2 FQGTGA. The CDR3 DNA reads as TGTGCCAGCAGCTTAAGGTCCCAGGGGTCCGGGGAGCTGTTTTTT. Its protein product is CASSLRSQGSGELFF.

The chain combines TRBV7-8 with TRBJ2-3; 7 nucleotides line up with TRBD2. J gave up 11 bases and V 10 bases, and 21 bases lay outside the gene matches. Germline V gene data show CDR1 as SGHVS and CDR2 as FQNEAQ. There are 15 residues in the CDR3. The CDR3 DNA sequence: TGTGCCACCCTAGGGACTACTGAACGAGGGGAGGGGCAGTATTTT. This gives the protein CATLGTTERGEGQYF.

In this sample, this clone turned up once. The chain has TRBV13 and TRBJ1-5; D gene ambiguous. Germline V gene sequence: CDR1 PRHDT, CDR2 FYEKMQ (reference sequence). There are 14 residues in the CDR3. Trimming took off 5 bases at V and 5 bases at J, with 13 bases between the two ends. The CDR3 sequence: CASSLGRRDQPQHF. CDR3 in DNA: TGTGCCAGCAGCCTTGGACGGCGGGATCAGCCCCAGCATTTT.

The chain uses TRBV10-2 and TRBJ2-2; the D is unclear. Trimming cost V 3 bases and J 9 bases, with 8 bases left between them. The CDR3 runs to 12 residues. The germline gives CDR1 WSHSY, CDR2 SAAADI. As DNA, the CDR3 is TGCGCCAGCAGTGAAAGAGTCCGGGAGCTGTTTTTT. It yields the protein CASSERVRELFF.

V usage is TRBV5-1 and J usage is TRBJ1-6; D perhaps matches TRBD1 (6 bases). The germline CDR1 and CDR2 sequences are SGHRS and YFSETQ. The ends were cut back, 0 bases at V and 6 bases at J, with 13 bases in the middle. This CDR3 is 16 amino acids long. The CDR3 loop reads CASSLVPQGSNSPLHF. In DNA, the CDR3 is TGCGCCAGCAGCTTGGTCCCCCAGGGGTCTAATTCACCCCTCCACTTT.

The rearrangement uses TRBV3-1 (or the pseudogene TRBV3-2) and TRBJ2-7, with D uncertain. The CDR3 totals 13 residues. The V and J ends lost 4 bases and 4 bases respectively, with 11 bases between them. Germline CDR1 is LGHDT and CDR2 is YNNKEL (reference sequence). The CDR3 sequence: CASSLQSEYEQYF. The CDR3 nucleotides are TGTGCCAGCAGCCTTCAATCGGAGTACGAGCAGTACTTC.

Worth noting for this clone: Other DNA sequences from this sample encode an identical CDR3 as well. The chain recombines TRBV7-2 with TRBJ1-4; D is possibly TRBD1 (6 bases). In germline, CDR1 is SGHTA, CDR2 FQGNSA. V gave up 6 bases and J gave up 6 bases, with 26 bases separating them. The CDR3 loop spans 18 amino acids. In nucleotides, the CDR3 is TGTGCCAGCAGAACTAGGGAACAGCCCGGGGGCAAAGATGAAAAACTGTTTTTT. It yields the protein CASRTREQPGGKDEKLFF.

This chain links TRBV7-3 with TRBJ2-7, with D possibly being TRBD1 (6 bases). The CDR3 consists of 12 residues. From germline, CDR1 is SGHTA and CDR2 FQGTGA. The germline V and J ends were trimmed by 2 bases and 7 bases, with 9 bases remaining between them. DNA for the CDR3: TGTGCCAGCAGCTTAGATAGGGGGGAGCAGTACTTC. Amino acids: CASSLDRGEQYF.

The chain employs TRBV19 and TRBJ2-3, with D uncertain. V was shortened by 3 bases and J by 8 bases, with 9 bases between the two germline ends. The CDR3 is 12 residues long. CDR1 is LNHDA and CDR2 is SQIVND in the germline V gene (reference sequence). CDR3 in DNA: TGTGCCAGTAGTATCAGTTCGGGTACGCAGTATTTT. Translating it yields CASSISSGTQYF.

This rearrangement joins TRBV11-2 to TRBJ1-3, with a tentative D call TRBD1 (6 bases). Trimming pared 5 bases from V and 0 bases from J, leaving 14 bases between. The CDR3 runs 16 residues. CDR1 SGHAT and CDR2 FQNNGV come from the germline V gene. The CDR3 nucleotides are TGTGCCAGCAGCCTCCCACAGGGCCACTCTGGAAACACCATATATTTT. Protein product: CASSLPQGHSGNTIYF.

This rearrangement joins TRBV24-1 to TRBJ2-7; unclear D gene. Germline lookup yields CDR1 KGHDR and CDR2 SFDVKD. The CDR3 is made up of 14 amino acids. Trimming removed 7 bases from V and 7 bases from J, with 19 bases in between. The CDR3 reads CATSPGPNPREQYF. For the CDR3, the DNA is TGTGCCACCAGCCCGGGTCCCAATCCAAGGGAGCAGTACTTC.

V is TRBV14 and J is TRBJ1-1, with D uncertain. CDR1 is SGHDN and CDR2 is FVKESK in the germline V gene. Between the trimmed V and J ends, which lost 3 bases and 5 bases, there was a span of 16 bases. There are 15 residues in the CDR3. CDR3 in amino acids: CASSQNTLRGTEAFF. In DNA form, the CDR3 reads TGTGCCAGCAGCCAGAATACCCTCCGGGGAACTGAAGCTTTCTTT.

The table lists this clone with a few counts. V usage is TRBV6-5 and J usage is TRBJ1-2; D unclear. Trimming took 7 bases from V and 4 from J, leaving 16 bases between them. Germline V gene sequence: CDR1 MNHEY, CDR2 SVGAGI. The CDR3 has 14 residues. The chain's CDR3 is CASKSGESLYGYTF. The CDR3 DNA sequence: TGTGCCAGCAAATCTGGGGAATCACTCTATGGCTACACCTTC.